This T cell receptor beta chain was captured by sequencing in a study of response to subunit inactivated influenza vaccine. Study conclusions and caveats: Authors proposed each seasonal influenza vaccination draws in few new T cells.

From the RT-PCR reads, TCRdb called clonotypes with MiXCR, one entry per CDR3 protein. The table shows approximately 730,000 distinct CDR3 sequences, with about 15% occurring only once. In the case of this clonotype: The target antigen is unknown.

This TCR was sampled from a man aged 50 to 60 who received an inactivated influenza vaccine. This material consisted of PBMCs from blood, taken less than 15 days before vaccination.

The CDR3 DNA reads TGTGCCAGCAGCCCCGGGGTGAGGTACAATGAGCAGTTCTTC. Translating gives CASSPGVRYNEQFF. This chain uses TRBV14 with TRBJ2-1, with D perhaps matching TRBD2 (5 bases). Germline CDR1 and CDR2: SGHDN and FVKESK. Trimming removed 4 bases at V and 4 bases at J, with 11 bases between. This CDR3 is built from 14 residues.